These T cell receptor beta chains were read from a single sample in a study of early T cells in non-severe SARS-CoV-2 infection. TCRdb re-called the 5' RACE reads with MiXCR, one entry per CDR3 protein. The sample records under 90,000 distinct CDR3 sequences, around 14% being singletons. The sequenced sample was whole blood. These receptors came from an adult who was a healthcare worker with PCR-confirmed SARS-CoV-2 infection or an uninfected control (not recorded which). Each CDR3 is given with its conserved first and last residue. A D gene is named only where the DNA matches it firmly. Clone size is shown for a subset of rows, as once, few, many or a class of expanded clone.

clone_size | j_call | d_call | v_call | cdr3_aa | cdr3_nt
. | TRBJ2-2 | . | TRBV4-1 | CASRDYRVTNTGELFF | TGCGCCAGCAGGGATTACAGGGTCACGAACACCGGGGAGCTGTTTTTT
. | TRBJ1-1 | . | TRBV3-1 | CASTLTKNTEAFF | TGTGCCAGTACCTTGACAAAGAACACTGAAGCTTTCTTT
few | TRBJ2-1 | . | TRBV18 | CASSPRITRDNEQFF | TGTGCCAGCTCACCACGAATCACTCGTGACAATGAGCAGTTCTTC
. | TRBJ1-1 | TRBD1 | TRBV28 | CASSLQGRDTEAFF | TGTGCCAGCAGCCTACAGGGGAGGGACACTGAAGCTTTCTTT
. | TRBJ2-5 | TRBD1 | TRBV6-1 | CASSEEGTGGLKTQYF | TGTGCCAGCAGTGAAGAAGGGACAGGGGGCTTGAAGACCCAGTACTTC
once | TRBJ1-2 | . | TRBV19 | CASSSPGEGLDGYTF | TGTGCCAGTAGTAGCCCCGGGGAGGGATTGGACGGCTACACCTTC
. | TRBJ2-3 | TRBD1 | TRBV20-1 | CSARDWDRRTDTQYF | TGCAGTGCTAGAGATTGGGACAGGCGCACAGATACGCAGTATTTT
many | TRBJ2-1 | TRBD2 | TRBV5-1 | CASSSDPGGYNEQFF | TGCGCCAGCAGCTCTGATCCGGGAGGATACAATGAGCAGTTCTTC
many | TRBJ2-3 | TRBD2 | TRBV27 | CASTRGTRTDTQYF | TGTGCCAGCACGCGGGGGACGCGGACAGATACGCAGTATTTT
few | TRBJ1-6 | . | TRBV7-6 | CASSREVYNSPLHF | TGTGCCAGCAGCCGGGAAGTTTATAATTCACCCCTCCACTTT
many | TRBJ1-1 | TRBD1 | TRBV3-1 | CASSPGQYTEAFF | TGTGCCAGCAGCCCGGGACAGTACACTGAAGCTTTCTTT
. | TRBJ2-5 | . | TRBV28 | CASRTGQETQYF | TGTGCCAGCAGGACTGGGCAAGAGACCCAGTACTTC
few | TRBJ1-6 | . | TRBV7-9 | CASSLAGQIYNSPLHF | TGTGCCAGCAGCTTAGCCGGACAGATTTATAATTCACCCCTCCACTTT
. | TRBJ1-1 | . | TRBV7-2 | CASSPRLGVTEAFF | TGTGCCAGCAGCCCACGGTTGGGGGTCACTGAAGCTTTCTTT
. | TRBJ2-1 | TRBD2 | TRBV5-1 | CASNPSGVSYNEQFF | TGCGCCAGCAACCCTAGCGGGGTTTCCTACAATGAGCAGTTCTTC
. | TRBJ2-1 | . | TRBV3-1 | CASSQETSNSYNEQFF | TGTGCCAGCAGCCAGGAAACTAGCAACTCCTACAATGAGCAGTTCTTC
many | TRBJ1-2 | TRBD1 | TRBV7-6 | CASSYGTGEGYGYTF | TGTGCCAGCAGCTACGGGACAGGGGAAGGATATGGCTACACCTTC
few | TRBJ1-2 | . | TRBV7-9 | CASSPTLGQGLPLDGYTF | TGTGCCAGCAGCCCTACCTTGGGGCAGGGGCTACCCCTCGATGGCTACACCTTC
many | TRBJ1-2 | . | TRBV19 | CATTGWDKELNYGYTF | TGTGCCACCACGGGGTGGGACAAGGAGCTTAACTATGGCTACACCTTC
many | TRBJ1-1 | . | TRBV5-1 | CASSLRQAGSMNTEAFF | TGCGCCAGCAGCCTGAGACAGGCGGGAAGTATGAACACTGAAGCTTTCTTT
. | TRBJ2-1 | TRBD2 | TRBV4-1 | CASSSRLAGVTYNEQFF | TGCGCCAGCAGCTCCCGACTAGCGGGAGTCACCTACAATGAGCAGTTCTTC
. | TRBJ2-5 | . | TRBV9 | CASSVAGGKETQYF | TGTGCCAGCAGCGTAGCTGGCGGAAAAGAGACCCAGTACTTC
few | TRBJ1-6 | . | TRBV3-1 | CASSQEPGFYNSPLHF | TGTGCCAGCAGCCAAGAGCCAGGGTTCTATAATTCACCCCTCCACTTT
few | TRBJ1-6 | TRBD1 | TRBV25-1 | CASSGGQGLSSYNSPLHF | TGTGCCAGCAGCGGGGGACAGGGATTAAGCTCCTATAATTCACCCCTCCACTTT
few | TRBJ2-7 | . | TRBV5-1 | CASSLGVGEQYF | TGCGCCAGCAGCTTAGGGGTCGGCGAGCAGTACTTC
many | TRBJ2-7 | TRBD1 | TRBV12-5 | CASGRDRVAEQYF | TGTGCTAGTGGACGGGACAGGGTTGCCGAGCAGTACTTC
many | TRBJ1-6 | TRBD1 | TRBV6-1 | CASSEAGGNSPLHF | TGTGCCAGCAGTGAGGCAGGGGGTAATTCACCCCTCCACTTT
. | TRBJ2-7 | . | TRBV4-2 | CASSPLEGDYEQYF | TGTGCCAGCAGCCCTCTCGAAGGGGACTACGAGCAGTACTTC
. | TRBJ2-2 | TRBD2 | TRBV6-6 | CASKGTRSETGELFF | TGTGCCAGCAAGGGGACTAGATCTGAAACCGGGGAGCTGTTTTTT
. | TRBJ2-1 | . | TRBV7-9 | CASSPVRGSYNEQFF | TGTGCCAGCAGCCCGGTGAGGGGTAGCTACAATGAGCAGTTCTTC
few | TRBJ1-2 | TRBD1 | TRBV2 | CASRDLTGTGNGYTF | TGTGCCAGCAGGGACCTAACCGGGACAGGCAATGGCTACACCTTC
many | TRBJ1-2 | . | TRBV6-5 | CASSYSTAVNYGYTF | TGTGCCAGCAGTTACTCGACAGCCGTTAACTATGGCTACACCTTC
. | TRBJ2-1 | . | TRBV24-1 | CATSTPMGGDNEQFF | TGTGCCACCAGTACCCCCATGGGGGGAGATAATGAGCAGTTCTTC
few | TRBJ2-3 | . | TRBV6-6 | CASSYPEGNTQYF | TGTGCCAGCAGTTACCCTGAAGGGAATACGCAGTATTTT
many | TRBJ1-2 | . | TRBV29-1 | CSVLGLRLSNYGYTF | TGCAGCGTTCTGGGCCTACGCCTTTCGAACTATGGCTACACCTTC
few | TRBJ2-5 | TRBD2 | TRBV29-1 | CSVPRRGRGETGQYF | TGCAGCGTACCTCGACGGGGGAGGGGCGAAACGGGCCAGTACTTC
. | TRBJ1-6 | . | TRBV27 | CASSYDGGIGSPLHF | TGTGCCAGCAGTTATGATGGGGGAATAGGATCACCCCTCCACTTT
few | TRBJ2-3 | . | TRBV12-3/TRBV12-4 | CASSFAGANLDTQYF | TGTGCCAGCAGTTTCGCGGGGGCGAATCTCGATACGCAGTATTTT
. | TRBJ1-1 | . | TRBV30 | CTWSVGGRGAFF | TGTACCTGGAGTGTAGGGGGGAGAGGAGCTTTCTTT
many | TRBJ2-3 | . | TRBV9 | CASSVVLPDTQYF | TGTGCCAGCAGCGTAGTCCTACCAGATACGCAGTATTTT
. | TRBJ1-4 | . | TRBV3-1 | CASSREINEKLFF | TGTGCCAGCAGCCGGGAAATTAATGAAAAACTGTTTTTT
. | TRBJ1-3 | . | TRBV7-2 | CASSLVRGIGNTIYF | TGTGCCAGCAGCTTAGTTAGGGGAATTGGAAACACCATATATTTT
few | TRBJ2-6 | . | TRBV27 | CASSFRFSGANVLTF | TGTGCCAGCAGTTTTCGGTTTTCTGGGGCCAACGTCCTGACTTTC
many | TRBJ2-1 | . | TRBV10-3 | CAISMPGGSEFTYNEQFF | TGTGCCATCAGTATGCCGGGTGGTAGTGAGTTTACCTACAATGAGCAGTTCTTC
many | TRBJ2-7 | TRBD2 | TRBV9 | CASSPYLGGEQYF | TGTGCCAGCAGCCCGTACCTGGGGGGGGAGCAGTACTTC
. | TRBJ2-7 | TRBD2 | TRBV27 | CASSPQGLGYEQYF | TGTGCCAGCAGCCCCCAGGGACTAGGGTACGAGCAGTACTTC
. | TRBJ1-1 | . | TRBV28 | CASRETGSGTEAFF | TGTGCCAGCAGGGAAACGGGGAGTGGCACTGAAGCTTTCTTT